This TCR beta chain was recovered during a study of blood T cell repertoires in COVID-19. Per the authors' pipeline: Estimation of nucleated cell counts relied on the amplification of reference gene primers. Clones were read by immunoSEQ multiplex PCR, and TCRdb kept only the in-frame ones, dropping some. V and J calls and clone size follow that table, whereas D and trimming were derived from the DNA. The profile shows more than 110,000 clones, around nine tenths of them singletons. V lost 4 bases and J lost 5; bases outside the gene matches: 5. The CDR3 spans 15 residues. Germline CDR1 and CDR2: SGHTA and FQGNSA.

The sequenced material came from peripheral blood. V usage is TRBV7-2 and J usage is TRBJ2-5, with 12 bases aligning to TRBD2. This TCR derives from a human donor in a cohort sampled during active COVID-19. The chain's CDR3 is CASSSLAGGRETQYF. The CDR3 DNA follows: TGTGCCAGCAGCTCTCTAGCGGGGGGGCGGGAGACCCAGTACTTC.